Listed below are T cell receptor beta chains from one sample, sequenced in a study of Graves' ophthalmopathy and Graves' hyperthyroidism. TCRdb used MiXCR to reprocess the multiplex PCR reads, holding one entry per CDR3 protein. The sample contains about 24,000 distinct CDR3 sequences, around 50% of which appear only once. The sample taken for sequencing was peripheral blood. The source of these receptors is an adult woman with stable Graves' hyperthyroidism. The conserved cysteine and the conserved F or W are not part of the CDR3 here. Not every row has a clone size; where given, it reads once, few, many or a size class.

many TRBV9 ASSVAARGGGNTIY
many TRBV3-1 ASSQERTGVGETQY
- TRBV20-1 SARDDRGTYEQYSGLETQY
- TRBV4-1 ASSQGTGGWYNEQF
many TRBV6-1 ASSGRIGGGEQY
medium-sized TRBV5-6 ASESGREGSSPLH
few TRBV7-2 ASSLAGLGSYEQY
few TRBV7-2 ASSLVAGPYNEQF
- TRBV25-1 ASSAKASGRRSTDTQY
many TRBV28 ASSPVAGDYEQY
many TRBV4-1 ASSSGLAGVFLETQY
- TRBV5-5 ASSSWPRGREDTQC
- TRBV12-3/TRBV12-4 ASSLYHGTGQGNEQF
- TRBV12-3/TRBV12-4 ASSLQGEAMPQH
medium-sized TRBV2 ASTPTGVRYEQY
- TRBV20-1 SAKAFGRQGIHEQY
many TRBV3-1 ASSQGGGGNQPQH
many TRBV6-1 ASSEGLASTDTQY
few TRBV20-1 SASSPSGRWHEQY
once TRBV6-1 ATLPRQANERF
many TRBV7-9 ASSLSIYREDQETQY
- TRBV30 AWVGPYEGQF
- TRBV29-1 SGESENTGELF
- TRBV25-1 ASSLSLQGGAETQY
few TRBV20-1 SAIGTGSSYEQY
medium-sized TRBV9 ASSARDRGYEQY
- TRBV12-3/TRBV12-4 ASRDGGPEAF
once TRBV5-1 ASRGTFYEQY
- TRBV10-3 AIGGNTEAF
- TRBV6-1 ASSEEQGAGNEQF
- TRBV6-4 ASSDTSGGETQY
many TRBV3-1 ASSQEARTQY
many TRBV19 ASSQGGLDNSPLH
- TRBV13 ASSFDRGDSNQPQH
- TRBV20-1 SARRASGRWEQY
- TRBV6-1 ASSVLLAEGNEQY
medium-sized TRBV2 ASTGTKHYNEQF
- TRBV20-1 SASTSGRASNQPQH
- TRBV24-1 ATSDHN
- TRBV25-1 ASSTGTGTDSPLH
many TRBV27 ASRETVRDTQY
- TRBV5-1 ASSSGQGAGGANVLT
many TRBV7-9 ASSGRTGTPTGELF
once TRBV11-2 ASSSPGTGVYEQY
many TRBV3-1 ASHGTGGGNEQF
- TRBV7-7 ASSTNPGQGNYGYT
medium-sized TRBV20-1 SAIKAGVGYEQY
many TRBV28 ASSGGAYEQY
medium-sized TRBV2 ASRRDRSGNTIY
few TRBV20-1 SAMDEGETVDTQY
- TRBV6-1 ASRAGTSETQY
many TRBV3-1 ASSRYRGSSEQF
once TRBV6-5 ASSYERATEAF
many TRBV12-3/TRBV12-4 ASSLNSGSYEQY
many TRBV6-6 ASIDRGPTEAF
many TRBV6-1 ASTAAYQETQY
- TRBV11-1 ASSFAVGPEQY